Only one count was recorded for the clone carrying this T cell receptor beta chain. The antigen is not known. The data derive from a study of Ad26.COV2.S vaccination and SARS-CoV-2 variants. Study-wide results and limits: Post-vaccination breadth of spike-specific CD8+ and CD4+ T cell responses was reportedly substantial.

From germline, CDR1 is KGHSH and CDR2 LQKENI. CDR3 size: 11 residues. Regarding treatment: 15 to 20 received Ad26.COV2.S at low or high dose, single or two shots; 5 received placebo; per-sample allocation not given. Samples were taken on day 63 after the first vaccine or placebo injection. Donation came from an adult in Boston who was aged 18-55 years. Wuhan-strain spike was delivered by a replication-incompetent Ad26 vector. TCRdb keeps only in-frame clones here, not all; method: immunoSEQ multiplex PCR. The sample includes around 300,000 clones, approximately 90% of them seen just once. Source: peripheral blood, taken in a trial of Ad26.COV2.S vaccine versus placebo. This clonotype was obtained from a person between 18 and 59 years old who received the Ad26.COV2.S COVID-19 vaccine or a placebo. The gene calls are TRBV18 and TRBJ2-6; D not certain. CDR3 coding DNA: TGTGCGACCTCTGGGGCCAACGTCCTGACTTTC. It specifies CATSGANVLTF.